The 11 T cell receptor beta chains presented below share a single source sample, sequenced in a study of T cell responses to AZD1222 COVID-19 vaccine. Method: immunoSEQ multiplex PCR; TCRdb's copy keeps in-frame clones and lacks some. This sample has 120,000 or so clones, with around 90% found just once. Sequenced here: peripheral blood, sampled on day 0 of AZD1222 vaccination. The receptors originated from an adult in good health.

The chain carries TRBV7-8 and TRBJ1-5; no clear D. Trimming took 5 bases from V and 0 from J, leaving 5 bases between them. The germline CDR1 and CDR2 sequences are SGHVS and FQNEAQ. CDR3 length: 13 residues. The CDR3 DNA follows: TGTGCCAGCAGCCCCTTTAGCAATCAGCCCCAGCATTTT. This encodes CASSPFSNQPQHF.

The rearrangement joins TRBV10-3 to TRBJ1-1; no definite D call. The CDR3 runs 15 residues. Germline values: CDR1 ENHRY, CDR2 SYGVKD. Trimming removed 0 bases from V and 0 bases from J, with 8 bases in between. CDR3 amino acids: CAISESLVVNTEAFF. The CDR3 nucleotides read TGTGCCATCAGTGAGTCGCTGGTGGTGAACACTGAAGCTTTCTTT.

The chain couples TRBV5-1 to TRBJ1-5; TRBD1 is a possible D gene (6 bases). The CDR3 length is 16 residues. V dropped 0 bases and J dropped 3 bases, with 13 bases sitting between them. Germline CDR1 and CDR2: SGHRS and YFSETQ. CDR3 sequence: CASSLGPTGPNQPQHF. As DNA, the CDR3 is TGCGCCAGCAGCTTGGGCCCTACAGGGCCCAATCAGCCCCAGCATTTT.

V and J are TRBV19 and TRBJ2-1; D gene unclear. The V end was cut by 3 bases, the J end by 2 bases, with 11 bases between. CDR3 size: 15 residues. CDR1 is LNHDA and CDR2 is SQIVND in the germline V gene (reference sequence). This CDR3 reads CASSIWGTPYNEQFF. The CDR3 DNA sequence: TGTGCCAGTAGTATTTGGGGTACCCCCTACAATGAGCAGTTCTTC.

V usage is TRBV5-1 and J usage is TRBJ2-5; 10 bases fit TRBD2. Germline V gene sequence: CDR1 SGHRS, CDR2 YFSETQ. The junction had 15 bases not matched to a gene; V was cut back by 5 bases and J by 5 bases. The CDR3 spans 17 residues. This chain's CDR3 is CASRRSGRAGNSETQYF. The CDR3 DNA is TGCGCCAGCAGGCGGAGCGGGAGGGCCGGGAATTCGGAGACCCAGTACTTC.

The chain couples TRBV11-2 to TRBJ1-6, with 7 bases aligning to TRBD1. The germline gives CDR1 SGHAT, CDR2 FQNNGV. Germline trimming cut 5 bases from V and 11 bases from J; bases unmatched to any gene: 12. The CDR3 is 15 residues long. In nucleotides, the CDR3 is TGTGCCAGCAGCCCCCACCGAGGGGGCTTTCCACCCCTCCACTTT. The encoded protein is CASSPHRGGFPPLHF.

The CDR3 region is CASSPHRGQETQYF. In DNA form, the CDR3 reads TGTGCCAGCAGTCCACACAGGGGGCAAGAGACCCAGTACTTC. The chain carries TRBV6-2 or TRBV6-3 and TRBJ2-5, with 8 bases lining up with TRBD1. Unmatched junction bases numbered 4, after V lost 5 bases and J lost 2 bases. The CDR3 loop spans 14 amino acids. CDR1 is MNHEY, CDR2 SVGEGT, per germline.

The chain combines TRBV4-2 with TRBJ2-5; 11 bases are shared with TRBD2. Germline CDR1 reads LGHNA; CDR2 reads YNFKEQ. V shed 8 bases, J shed 5 bases, and the junction held 13 bases outside the gene matches. This CDR3 is 16 amino acids long. For the CDR3, the DNA is TGTGCCAGCTCTGGACGTAGCGGGAGGGCCTCCGAGACCCAGTACTTC. This sequence encodes CASSGRSGRASETQYF.

V usage is TRBV5-1 and J usage is TRBJ1-2; D possibly corresponds to TRBD1 (5 bases). This CDR3 is 15 amino acids long. Germline assignment: CDR1 SGHRS and CDR2 YFSETQ. V lost 2 bases, J lost 7 bases, and 18 bases lay in between. CDR3 sequence reads: CASSLRGEVGRGYTF. DNA for the CDR3: TGCGCCAGCAGCTTAAGGGGCGAAGTTGGGCGTGGCTACACCTTC. Drawing the rest from reference TRBV5-1 and TRBJ1-2, the complete variable domain is KAGVTQTPRYLIKTRGQQVTLSCSPISGHRSVSWYQQTPGQGLQFLFEYFSETQRNKGNFPGRFSGRQFSNSRSEMNVSTLELGDSALYLCASSLRGEVGRGYTFGSGTRLTVV.

V gene TRBV30 combines with J gene TRBJ1-5; 10 positions agree with TRBD1. Germline V lookup: CDR1 GTSNPN, CDR2 SVGIG (reference sequence). The CDR3 has 13 residues. The V and J ends lost 8 bases and 6 bases, in that order; junction bases with no gene match: 7. The CDR3 loop is CALRTGGFQPQHF. The CDR3, as DNA: TGTGCCCTCCGGACAGGGGGTTTTCAGCCCCAGCATTTT.

This chain connects TRBV14 to TRBJ1-2; D is uncertain. The CDR3 consists of 14 residues. Germline V gives CDR1 SGHDN, CDR2 FVKESK. The ends were cut back, 1 base at V and 4 bases at J, with 10 bases in the middle. Here the CDR3 reads CASSQGRLGYGYTF. In nucleotides, the CDR3 is TGTGCCAGCAGCCAAGGTCGCCTTGGCTATGGCTACACCTTC.